This TCR beta chain was identified during a study of shared clonotypes between healthy human individuals. In the study overall: Samples came from a couple of female and three male donors aged 18 to 49.

Produced via immunoSEQ multiplex PCR; TCRdb's table is partial and in-frame only. The profile covers hundreds of thousands of clones, with around 80% appearing a single time and around 12% taken by the ten largest. Around 83 million PBMCs served as the genomic DNA source for unsorted samples. General study results and limits: Represented diversity (both genetic and exposure-history) was limited by the small number of donors.

Turning to this clone: The antigen remains unidentified.

The V end was cut by 5 bases, the J end by 4 bases, with 20 bases between. CDR1 SGHTA and CDR2 FQGTGA come from the germline V gene. The CDR3 runs to 16 residues. The chain uses TRBV7-3 and TRBJ1-1; tentative D call: TRBD1 (6 bases). The sequenced material came from PBMCs. The TCR sequence derives from a woman in her 40s in good health. Some clones in this sample may be carry-over from other donors' samples. The CDR3 DNA reads TGTGCCAGCAGCCCAGGGGCAGGGGTAAGGCGCACTGAAGCTTTCTTT. It codes for CASSPGAGVRRTEAFF.